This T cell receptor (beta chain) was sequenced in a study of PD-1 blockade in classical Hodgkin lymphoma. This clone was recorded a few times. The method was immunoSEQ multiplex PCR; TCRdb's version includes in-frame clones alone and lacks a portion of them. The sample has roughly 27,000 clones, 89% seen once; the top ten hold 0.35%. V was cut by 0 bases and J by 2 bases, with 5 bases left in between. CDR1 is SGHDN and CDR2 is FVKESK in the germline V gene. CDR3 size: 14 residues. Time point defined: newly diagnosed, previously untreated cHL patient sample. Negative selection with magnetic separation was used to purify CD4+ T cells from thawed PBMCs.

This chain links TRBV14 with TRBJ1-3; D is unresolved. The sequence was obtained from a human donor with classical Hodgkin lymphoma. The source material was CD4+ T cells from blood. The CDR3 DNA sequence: TGTGCCAGCAGCCAAGATGGGGCTGGAAACACCATATATTTT. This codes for CASSQDGAGNTIYF.